This TCR beta chain was documented in a study of beta chain features in type 1 diabetes. Findings of the study overall: Patients and controls would be equally affected if PCR favored shorter templates. VDJ junctions in type 1 diabetes patients carried more deletions and fewer insertions. Type 1 diabetes patients showed a moderate but significant shortening of TCRB CDR3s in all four CD4+ subsets.

This clone was observed a single time. Antigen: not known. CD45RO/CCR7/CD25/CD127/CD95/CD27 separated CD4+ naive, central memory, regulatory and stem cell-like memory cells by sorting. Germline loops: CDR1 MGHRA, CDR2 YSYEKL. Trimming removed 3 bases from V and 4 bases from J; junction bases left unmatched: 15. This CDR3 comprises 18 residues. Investigators reverse transcribed all isolated RNA, so they sequenced expressed TCRB transcripts. Data came from immunoSEQ multiplex PCR; TCRdb stores just in-frame clones and leaves some out. Of fewer than 25,000 clones listed, 50% are singletons. The sample consisted of stem cell memory CD4+ T cells from blood. The chain couples TRBV4-1 to TRBJ1-5, with 7 bases fitting TRBD1. The clonotype was recovered from a man between 18 and 35 years old in good health. The CDR3 spells CASSHRTTGGQLNQPQHF. CDR3 nucleotides: TGCGCCAGCAGCCACCGAACTACCGGGGGACAGTTGAATCAGCCCCAGCATTTT.